The 31 T cell receptor beta chains given below trace back to one sample, sequenced in a study of T-cell reconstitution after alpha-beta-depleted transplantation in children (dated by TCRdb to 2016 to 2017). The sample's treatment or condition label, decoded: allogeneic hematopoietic cell transplantation with graft depleted of TCRalphabeta T cells and CD19 B cells. Library generation was performed with PCR. The sample was run on an Illumina HiSeq 2500. TCR libraries were prepared with molecular barcoding, using unique molecular identifiers to normalize TCRbeta repertoire quantification. TCRdb trimmed the raw reads at Q25, called clones with MiXCR and kept productive beta chains. Rows merge per CDR3 protein into single entries with the most common DNA and genes. A total of around 450,000 distinct CDR3 sequences appear in this sample, 43% of them only once. The ten largest clones capture roughly 27% of the sample.

The starting material was PBMCs, obtained before TCRalphabeta/CD19-depleted stem cell transplant. These receptors came from a girl between 2 and 10 years old with aplastic anemia, due to receive a stem cell transplant.

The chain recombines TRBV5-1 with TRBJ1-4; 9 bases match TRBD1. There are 15 residues in the CDR3. J gave up 3 bases and V 4 bases, and 4 bases lay outside the gene matches. The germline CDR1 and CDR2 sequences are SGHRS and YFSETQ. The CDR3 DNA follows: TGCGCCAGCAGCGAACAGGGGGCAGCTAATGAAAAACTGTTTTTT. It specifies CASSEQGAANEKLFF.

This chain connects TRBV4-1 to TRBJ2-7; possible D gene TRBD1, 6 bases. Per the germline V gene, CDR1 is MGHRA and CDR2 is YSYEKL. The V gene lost 0 bases and the J gene lost 0 bases, with 12 bases spanning the gap. The CDR3 sequence is 16 residues long. The CDR3 DNA is TGCGCCAGCAGCCAAGAGGATGCCAGGGGCTCCTACGAGCAGTACTTC. Its translation is CASSQEDARGSYEQYF.

This clonotype was found many times. V is TRBV20-1 and J is TRBJ1-6; D is possibly TRBD1 (5 bases). Trimming left V 2 bases short and J 6 bases short, with 5 bases between. CDR1 DFQATT and CDR2 SNEGSKA come from the germline V gene (reference sequence). This CDR3 comprises 12 residues. CDR3 nucleotides: TGCAGTGCTAGACAGGGTAATTCACCCCTCCACTTT. Translated: CSARQGNSPLHF.

This clonotype was detected ten times or more. The V call is TRBV2, the J call TRBJ2-1; possibly TRBD1 for D (6 bases). There are 14 residues in the CDR3. Germline CDR1 SNHLY, CDR2 FYNNEI. Trimming took off 5 bases at V and 3 bases at J, with 11 bases between the two ends. The CDR3 nucleotides read TGTGCCAGCAGTTTACAGGGAAACTACAATGAGCAGTTCTTC. Protein product: CASSLQGNYNEQFF.

This clonotype was detected ten times or more. The chain joins TRBV5-1 to TRBJ1-1; the D gene is possibly TRBD1 (6 bases). V shed 0 bases and J shed 4 bases, with 16 bases lying between them. The CDR3 runs to 16 residues. The germline CDR1 and CDR2 sequences are SGHRS and YFSETQ. CDR3 residues: CASSLEVTGMTTEAFF. The CDR3 region has the DNA TGCGCCAGCAGCTTGGAGGTCACAGGGATGACCACTGAAGCTTTCTTT.

The chain has TRBV20-1 and TRBJ2-5; 9 bases agree with TRBD2. The CDR3 totals 15 residues. Germline CDR1 DFQATT, CDR2 SNEGSKA (reference sequence). J gave up 6 bases and V 3 bases, and 11 bases lay outside the gene matches. In DNA form, the CDR3 reads TGCAGTGCTAGTAGCGGCGGGGGGGGAGTGAAGACCCAGTACTTC. It specifies CSASSGGGGVKTQYF.

The table lists this clonotype with many counts. The rearrangement uses TRBV20-1 and TRBJ2-5, with TRBD1 matching over 7 bases. Germline CDR1 DFQATT, CDR2 SNEGSKA (reference sequence). The CDR3 extends over 15 amino acids. The V segment lost 2 bases and the J segment 1 base; nucleotides outside the gene matches: 7. This CDR3 is CSARPPRQGQETQYF. CDR3 coding DNA: TGCAGTGCTAGACCGCCTCGACAGGGCCAAGAGACCCAGTACTTC.

This clonotype was seen only once. The rearrangement links TRBV20-1 to TRBJ2-1; 7 bases agree with TRBD2. V lost 5 bases to trimming and J lost 3 bases; unmatched junction nucleotides: 4. Germline-derived CDR1 and CDR2 are DFQATT and SNEGSKA (reference sequence). The CDR3 covers 13 residues. DNA of the CDR3: TGCAGTGCTTCTAGCGGCCACTACAATGAGCAGTTCTTC. Translating gives CSASSGHYNEQFF.

CDR3 sequence reads: CSAYGSNQPQHF. The CDR3 coding sequence is TGCAGTGCCTACGGTAGCAATCAGCCCCAGCATTTT. The V and J genes are TRBV20-1 and TRBJ1-5; D uncertain. Germline CDR1 is DFQATT and CDR2 is SNEGSKA (reference sequence). With 6 bases removed from V and 0 bases from J, the gap between germline ends came to 6 bases. The CDR3 has 12 residues.

The chain joins TRBV7-6 to TRBJ2-2, with 7 bases aligning to TRBD1. Germline lookup yields CDR1 SGHVS and CDR2 FNYEAQ. V lost 4 bases and J lost 1; bases outside the gene matches: 15. The CDR3 loop spans 19 amino acids. DNA of the CDR3: TGTGCCAGCAGCTCCCGAGGAATAGACAGGGTCGAGAACACCGGGGAGCTGTTTTTT. It codes for CASSSRGIDRVENTGELFF.

This clonotype has a count of ten or more. This chain uses TRBV5-5 with TRBJ2-7, with TRBD2 identical over 8 bases. Trimming at V came to 4 bases and at J to 3 bases, leaving 9 bases not matched to a gene. Germline lookup yields CDR1 SGHKS and CDR2 YYEKEE (reference sequence). CDR3 size: 15 residues. The CDR3 sequence is CASSGSGSRGYEQYF. In DNA, the CDR3 is TGTGCCAGCAGCGGGAGCGGGAGTCGGGGCTACGAGCAGTACTTC.

This clonotype was observed many times. The rearrangement uses TRBV20-1 and TRBJ2-1, with 14 bases matching TRBD2. CDR3 length: 15 residues. The V gene end was trimmed by 4 bases and the J gene end by 8 bases; junction bases not matched to a gene: 7. Germline CDR1 DFQATT, CDR2 SNEGSKA (reference sequence). For the CDR3, the DNA is TGCAGTGCTACCGGGACTAGCGGGAGTGGCCATGAGCAGTTCTTC. This encodes CSATGTSGSGHEQFF.

The gene calls are TRBV5-1 and TRBJ1-5; D is possibly TRBD1 (5 bases). The CDR3 loop spans 15 amino acids. V was pared by 4 bases and J by 0 bases, with 11 bases between. In germline, CDR1 is SGHRS, CDR2 YFSETQ. The CDR3 DNA is TGCGCCAGCAGCCCGGTGGGGGATAGCAATCAGCCCCAGCATTTT. As protein: CASSPVGDSNQPQHF.

This clonotype was seen many times. The chain couples TRBV20-1 to TRBJ2-1, with a tentative D call TRBD2 (5 bases). The CDR3 contains 16 residues. The V gene lost 5 bases and the J gene lost 7 bases, with 24 bases spanning the gap. From germline, CDR1 is DFQATT and CDR2 SNEGSKA (reference sequence). CDR3 bases: TGCAGTGCTTCTCGAGAGGGCCGGTCTTTAAGGAATGAGCAGTTCTTC. Its translation: CSASREGRSLRNEQFF.

This clonotype was seen a handful of times. This chain uses TRBV5-1 with TRBJ1-2; a weak D match, TRBD1 (5 bases). V lost 0 bases to trimming and J lost 6 bases, with 15 bases between them. The CDR3 is 15 amino acids. Germline V gives CDR1 SGHRS, CDR2 YFSETQ. CDR3 sequence: CASSLARGGEDGYTF. The CDR3 DNA is TGCGCCAGCAGCTTGGCCCGGGGGGGAGAAGATGGCTACACCTTC.

The chain links TRBV7-8 to TRBJ1-6; 10 nucleotides agree with TRBD1. This CDR3 is 15 amino acids long. The ends lost 4 bases at V and 10 bases at J; junction bases unmatched: 7. The germline gives CDR1 SGHVS, CDR2 FQNEAQ. Written as DNA, the CDR3 is TGTGCCAGCAGCTCCTTCGGGACAGGGGACTCACCCCTCCACTTT. Translated: CASSSFGTGDSPLHF.

This chain joins TRBV19 and TRBJ2-2; D is possibly TRBD2 (5 bases). Per the germline V gene, CDR1 is LNHDA and CDR2 is SQIVND (reference sequence). V was shortened by 0 bases and J by 5 bases, with 10 bases between the two germline ends. CDR3 length: 15 residues. The CDR3 region is CASSIDWRATGELFF. DNA of the CDR3: TGTGCCAGTAGTATAGACTGGCGGGCTACCGGGGAGCTGTTTTTT.

This clonotype was recorded at least ten times. The J gene is TRBJ2-2, the V gene TRBV6-5; 7 nucleotides match TRBD2. Per the germline V gene, CDR1 is MNHEY and CDR2 is SVGAGI. The J segment lost 2 bases and the V segment lost 0 bases, leaving 3 bases of the junction unmatched. The CDR3 spans 16 residues. The CDR3 sequence: CASSYSGGGNTGELFF. The CDR3 coding sequence is TGTGCCAGCAGTTACTCGGGCGGGGGAAACACCGGGGAGCTGTTTTTT.

This clonotype was seen ten or more times. This chain joins TRBV5-1 and TRBJ2-1, with 8 bases identical to TRBD2. The germline gives CDR1 SGHRS, CDR2 YFSETQ. There are 16 residues in the CDR3. J lost 2 bases, V lost 4 bases, and 8 bases had no gene match. Written as DNA, the CDR3 is TGCGCCAGCAGCGCAGGACTAGCCGACCCCTACAATGAGCAGTTCTTC. It encodes CASSAGLADPYNEQFF.

This clonotype was observed a handful of times. V usage is TRBV15 and J usage is TRBJ2-5, with D possibly matching TRBD2 (5 bases). Per germline, CDR1 LNHNV and CDR2 YYDKDF (reference sequence). The V end lost 4 bases, the J end lost 0 bases, and 12 bases lay between the germline ends. The CDR3 is 15 amino acids. The CDR3 region has the DNA TGTGCCACCAGCACTGGCAGGCGGGACCAAGAGACCCAGTACTTC. Protein: CATSTGRRDQETQYF.

In this sample, this clonotype turned up many times. The gene calls are TRBV25-1 and TRBJ2-7, with D possibly being TRBD1 or TRBD2 (5 bases each). Germline V gene sequence: CDR1 MGHDK, CDR2 SYGVNS. Trimming stripped 8 bases from V and 0 bases from J, with 20 bases between. The CDR3 extends over 16 amino acids. CDR3 nucleotide sequence: TGTGCCAGCGGTGGGGACGTCTGGGGTAGCTCCTACGAGCAGTACTTC. It codes for CASGGDVWGSSYEQYF.

This clonotype appeared a single time. This chain links TRBV6-1 with TRBJ2-3; possible D gene TRBD1, 6 bases. Looked up from germline, CDR1 is MNHNS and CDR2 is SASEGT. The CDR3 length is 16 residues. Trimming took 6 bases from V and 2 from J, leaving 18 bases between them. The CDR3 nucleotides read TGTGCCAGCAGAGCCCAGACAGGTCTATACACAGATACGCAGTATTTT. Amino acids: CASRAQTGLYTDTQYF.

This clonotype was recorded once. This chain uses TRBV5-4 with TRBJ2-2; D unclear. CDR3 length: 14 amino acids. The V end lost 4 bases, the J end lost 5 bases, and 12 bases lay between the germline ends. Looked up from germline, CDR1 is SGHNT and CDR2 is YYREEE (reference sequence). This CDR3 reads CASSHTIETGELFF. CDR3 coding DNA: TGTGCCAGCAGCCACACCATAGAAACCGGGGAGCTGTTTTTT.

The chain has TRBV5-6 and TRBJ1-5; D call uncertain. The CDR3 has 12 amino acids. Germline V gene data show CDR1 as SGHDT and CDR2 as YYEEEE. Trimming stripped 2 bases from V and 9 bases from J, with 9 bases between. The DNA for the CDR3 is TGTGCCAGCAGCTTAGGGTACGGGCCCCAGCATTTT. Translating gives CASSLGYGPQHF.

The rearrangement links TRBV28 to TRBJ2-7, with 9 bases fitting TRBD1. The CDR3 covers 15 residues. The V segment lost 2 bases and the J segment 5 bases; nucleotides outside the gene matches: 7. CDR1 is MDHEN and CDR2 is SYDVKM in the germline V gene. The DNA of the CDR3 is TGTGCCAGCAGTTTAGGGGACAGGGACGTCCACGAGCAGTACTTC. Protein product: CASSLGDRDVHEQYF. The full variable domain, its missing parts supplied by reference TRBV28 and TRBJ2-7, is DVKVTQSSRYLVKRTGEKVFLECVQDMDHENMFWYRQDPGLGLRLIYFSYDVKMKEKGDIPEGYSVSREKKERFSLILESASTNQTSMYLCASSLGDRDVHEQYFGPGTRLTVT.

V gene TRBV12-3 or TRBV12-4 combines with J gene TRBJ2-5; D gene uncertain. V lost 8 bases and J 10 bases, leaving 8 bases between the germline ends. The CDR3 runs to 9 residues. Here the CDR3 reads CASRQVQYF. The CDR3 bases are TGTGCCAGCCGGCAGGTCCAGTACTTC.

This clonotype occurred many times. This sequence joins TRBV7-9 and TRBJ1-3, with D unresolved. V lost 2 bases, J lost 3 bases, and 11 bases lay in between. Germline V gene lookup returns CDR1 SEHNR and CDR2 FQNEAQ (reference sequence). This CDR3 has 15 amino acids. CDR3 residues: CASSLSTGVGNTIYF. CDR3 sequence (DNA): TGTGCCAGCAGCTTAAGCACCGGGGTTGGAAACACCATATATTTT. The full variable domain, rest sourced from reference TRBV7-9 and TRBJ1-3, is DTGVSQNPRHKITKRGQNVTFRCDPISEHNRLYWYRQTLGQGPEFLTYFQNEAQLEKSRLLSDRFSAERPKGSFSTLEIQRTEQGDSAMYLCASSLSTGVGNTIYFGEGSWLTVV.

This clonotype has just a few counts. This chain connects TRBV18 to TRBJ1-6, with no clear D. The germline CDR1 and CDR2 sequences are KGHSH and LQKENI. This CDR3 has 15 amino acids. V lost 3 bases and J lost 10, with 16 bases in between. CDR3 region: CASSPLSRFGSPLHF. CDR3 DNA sequence: TGTGCCAGCTCACCCCTTTCCCGGTTTGGATCACCCCTCCACTTT.

V gene TRBV7-2 combines with J gene TRBJ1-2; no clear D. V lost 3 bases and J lost 4, with 3 bases in between. The CDR3 length is 11 residues. The V gene's germline CDR1 is SGHTA and CDR2 FQGNSA. The CDR3 protein is CASSFTYGYTF. The CDR3 region has the DNA TGTGCCAGCAGCTTCACCTATGGCTACACCTTC.

This clonotype was seen only a few times. This sequence joins TRBV20-1 and TRBJ1-1, with TRBD1 matching 9 bases. The CDR3 runs to 13 residues. CDR1 and CDR2 from the germline V gene are DFQATT and SNEGSKA (reference sequence). Unmatched junction bases numbered 1, after V lost 4 bases and J lost 1 base. CDR3: CSATGQGNTEAFF. The CDR3 DNA follows: TGCAGTGCTACGGGACAGGGGAACACTGAAGCTTTCTTT.

This clonotype was observed many times. The chain recombines TRBV29-1 with TRBJ2-1; 9 bases match TRBD1. Germline lookup yields CDR1 SQVTM and CDR2 ANQGSEA. The CDR3 length is 12 residues. The V segment lost 5 bases and the J segment 9 bases; nucleotides outside the gene matches: 5. CDR3 in amino acids: CSVLQGAAEQFF. Written as DNA, the CDR3 is TGCAGCGTTCTACAGGGGGCAGCTGAGCAGTTCTTC.